A single sample is the source of the 3 T cell receptor beta chains below, sequenced in a study of blood T cell repertoires in COVID-19. The data were produced by immunoSEQ multiplex PCR, yet TCRdb's version contains in-frame clones alone and is incomplete. The data hold some 270,000 clones, with around 89% observed a single time. The material sequenced was peripheral blood. These receptors were taken from a man aged 30-40 years with acute or convalescent COVID-19.

The rearrangement uses TRBV5-4 and TRBJ1-1; a weak D match, TRBD1 (6 bases). CDR1 and CDR2 (germline): SGHNT, YYREEE (reference sequence). Trimming took 3 bases from V and 1 from J, leaving 10 bases between them. This CDR3 comprises 14 residues. DNA for the CDR3: TGTGCCAGCAGCTCCCTGACAGGGAACACTGAAGCTTTCTTT. It translates to CASSSLTGNTEAFF.

The genes are TRBV19 and TRBJ1-5; unclear D gene. Deletions cut 7 bases from V and 5 bases from J, with 18 bases between. The germline V gene has CDR1 LNHDA and CDR2 SQIVND (reference sequence). The CDR3 totals 15 residues. This chain's CDR3 is CASNPRRQFDQPQHF. CDR3 nucleotides: TGTGCCAGTAATCCACGGCGGCAATTCGATCAGCCCCAGCATTTT.

The CDR3 DNA reads TGCGCCAGCAGCCTAACACAGGGAAGGACGACAGATACGCAGTATTTT. This translates into CASSLTQGRTTDTQYF. The V call is TRBV4-1, the J call TRBJ2-3; possible D gene TRBD1, 6 bases. Germline lookup yields CDR1 MGHRA and CDR2 YSYEKL. The ends were cut back, 4 bases at V and 3 bases at J, with 17 bases in the middle. The CDR3 has 16 amino acids.